Included here is one T cell receptor (beta chain) sequence, with context. Its antigen target is currently unknown. Per-base quality was not reported, and no clone a single base away is much larger than it. This sample stems from a study of OX40 agonist ivuxolimab in advanced cancers. With respect to the entire study: Ivuxolimab, which targeted the costimulatory receptor OX40 (CD134), was an agonistic, fully human IgG2 monoclonal antibody. Intravenous ivuxolimab was administered to patients every 2 weeks at six dose levels: 0.01, 0.1, 0.3, 1.5, 3 and 10 mg/kg. Among the roughly 52 dose-escalation patients, around 19 had hepatocellular carcinoma, 15 or so melanoma, 9 renal cell carcinoma and 9 head and neck cancer. In the dose-escalation cohort, approximately 80% of patients were male, and the mean age was roughly 60 years with a range of roughly 20 to 85. Patients were allowed to have had prior anti-PD-1, anti-PD-L1 or anti-CTLA-4 therapy, and more than 35% of the dose-escalation patients had been treated with checkpoint inhibitors. Partial responses occurred in three dose-escalation patients: two with cutaneous melanoma and one with hepatocellular carcinoma. Peripheral TCRbeta sequencing was intended to test whether TCR sequence diversity was altered and clonal T-cell expansion was caused by ivuxolimab. The paper covers the monotherapy dose-escalation part of the phase I ivuxolimab trial, which included N = 52 patients.

Genomic DNA was isolated from the sorted cells so that the TCRbeta CDR3 region could be sequenced. The immunoSEQ Assay was used to sequence the TCRbeta CDR3 regions. TCRdb mirrors the immuneACCESS table, restricted to in-frame sequences. Some clones are absent from its copies; in checked studies, under half trace to an unresolved V gene, and the reason for the others is unknown. In this sample the table shows more than 55,000 clones, over 75% of which occur a single time. Approximately 6.1% of the sample is held by the ten biggest clonotypes. The CDR3 starts with the cysteine, ends with the phenylalanine, and has 14 residues. Kept here is only the CDR3 DNA, which spans 42 bases and is read in frame from base 1. The CDR1 and CDR2 encoded by the germline V gene are KGHSH and LQKENI. V trim: 4 bases; J trim: 5 bases; unmatched bases: 7. Results the study describes overall, beyond this receptor: At doses from 0.1 to 3.0 mg/kg, clonal expansion was seen in both CD4+ and CD8+ blood T cells between baseline and week 6. Low levels of normalized T-cell clonal expansion were also seen in some nonresponding patients. Which antigens the clonally expanded peripheral T cells were specific for was not determined. After ivuxolimab, more expanded clones were found on average in CD8+ T cells than in CD4+ T cells. In the 0.1-3.0 mg/kg groups, partial responders were among the patients with the lowest normalized peripheral clonal expansion, particularly in CD8+ T cells.

The trial excluded patients who had a history of autoimmune disease or were on systemic immunosuppression. Peripheral blood for TCR sequencing was drawn from every dose cohort at baseline, at cycle 4 day 1 and at cycle 7 day 1. The samples were taken from a phase I, first-in-human, multicenter, open-label dose-escalation trial of ivuxolimab. The trial enrolled adults with locally advanced or metastatic head and neck squamous cell, hepatocellular, melanoma or renal cell carcinoma. CD4+ and CD8+ T cells were sorted separately from peripheral blood before TCR sequencing. The V gene is TRBV18 and the J gene is TRBJ1-1; 7 central bases correspond to TRBD1. Sequences were derived from CD4+ or CD8+ T cells sorted from blood, sampled in a trial of the OX40 agonist ivuxolimab. This receptor was identified in an adult with an advanced solid tumor such as melanoma, head and neck, liver or kidney cancer. The bases read TGTGCCAGCTCACTTAGGGACAGCTCTACTGAAGCTTTCTTT. Its amino acids are CASSLRDSSTEAFF. With the rest looked up from the reference TRBV18 and TRBJ1-1 genes rather than sequenced, the full variable domain is NAGVMQNPRHLVRRRGQEARLRCSPMKGHSHVYWYRQLPEEGLKFMVYLQKENIIDESGMPKERFSAEFPKEGPSILRIQQVVRGDSAAYFCASSLRDSSTEAFFGQGTRLTVV.